This TCR beta chain was obtained from a study of PD-1 blockade in classical Hodgkin lymphoma. The germline CDR1 and CDR2 sequences are MNHEY and SMNVEV (reference sequence). The CDR3 is 14 residues long. Unmatched junction bases numbered 5, after V lost 5 bases and J lost 2 bases. Noted time point: cycle 4 day 1 (C4D1), after more than five weeks of nivolumab. Patients all relapsed after autologous stem cell transplantation, and there was variation in brentuximab vedotin exposure. Some clones are missing from TCRdb's copy, which holds only in-frame ones; the method was immunoSEQ multiplex PCR. The data show about 64,000 clones, about 90% seen once.

Here the sequenced sample was peripheral blood mononuclear cells (PBMCs), taken before the fourth cycle of nivolumab. This sequence joins TRBV27 and TRBJ2-5; 7 nucleotides agree with TRBD1. This clonotype was sampled from a human donor with classical Hodgkin lymphoma. The CDR3 region is CASSPWDRQETQYF. The CDR3 DNA sequence: TGTGCCAGCAGTCCGTGGGACAGACAAGAGACCCAGTACTTC.